This T cell receptor (beta chain) was sequenced in a study of cytomegalovirus exposure and HLA in healthy donors. It was with 60 Vbeta and 13 Jbeta primers that the PCR ran. The repertoire was sequenced with immunoSEQ multiplex PCR; TCRdb's copy has only in-frame clones and lacks some. In the table there are approximately 190,000 clones, approximately 78% of which are singletons. There are 14 residues in the CDR3. V lost 7 bases and J lost 4; bases outside the gene matches: 6. In germline, CDR1 is SNHLY, CDR2 FYNNEI. This chain joins TRBV2 and TRBJ1-1, with 10 nucleotides matching TRBD1. Sequencing was carried out using PBMCs. The clonotype comes from a woman between 50 and 59 years old in good health and CMV-seropositive. The chain's CDR3 is CASTQTGGITEAFF. The CDR3 nucleotides are TGTGCCAGCACCCAGACAGGGGGCATCACTGAAGCTTTCTTT.